Presented here are 17 T cell receptor beta chains from one specimen sequenced in a study of cytomegalovirus exposure and HLA in healthy donors. In the PCR, 60 Vbeta and 13 Jbeta primers were used. The repertoire was sequenced with immunoSEQ multiplex PCR; TCRdb's copy has only in-frame clones and lacks some. The sample holds roughly 20,000 clones; 70% to 80% are singletons and the top ten take around 3.4%. Sequenced sample: PBMCs. These receptors originate from a man aged 18 to 29 in good health and CMV-seronegative.

The V and J genes are TRBV2 and TRBJ2-7; possibly TRBD2 for D (6 bases). The germline gives CDR1 SNHLY, CDR2 FYNNEI. This CDR3 is built from 13 residues. Trimming shortened V by 8 bases and J by 2 bases, and 13 bases separated the two germline ends. The CDR3 protein is CASGWRAAYEQYF. The CDR3, as DNA: TGTGCCAGCGGGTGGAGGGCCGCCTACGAGCAGTACTTC.

J is TRBJ1-2 and V is TRBV9; D gene ambiguous. V dropped 0 bases and J dropped 4 bases, with 13 bases sitting between them. The germline CDR1 and CDR2 sequences are SGDLS and YYNGEE. This CDR3 has 15 residues. This CDR3 is CASSVATQVIYGYTF. The CDR3 DNA is TGTGCCAGCAGCGTAGCTACCCAGGTCATCTATGGCTACACCTTC.

This clone was found a few times. The V call is TRBV6-5, the J call TRBJ1-1; TRBD1 matches at 7 bases. The CDR3 has 14 amino acids. Germline CDR1 and CDR2: MNHEY and SVGAGI. The J segment lost 1 base and the V segment lost 1 base, leaving 0 bases of the junction unmatched. DNA of the CDR3: TGTGCCAGCAGTTACTGGACAGGGAACACTGAAGCTTTCTTT. It specifies CASSYWTGNTEAFF.

This clone is labeled large. The V gene is TRBV6-5, the J gene TRBJ1-1; 7 bases fit TRBD1. The CDR3 sequence is 13 residues long. The V gene's germline CDR1 is MNHEY and CDR2 SVGAGI. After removal of 2 bases from V and 7 bases from J, the junction contained 4 bases not matched to a gene. CDR3 coding DNA: TGTGCCAGCAGTTACGGGACAGCCCTTGAAGCTTTCTTT. The encoded protein is CASSYGTALEAFF.

The chain couples TRBV9 to TRBJ1-4, with TRBD1 identical over 7 bases. The CDR3 sequence is 15 residues long. Germline V gene lookup returns CDR1 SGDLS and CDR2 YYNGEE. The V segment lost 2 bases and the J segment 5 bases; nucleotides outside the gene matches: 6. CDR3 in DNA: TGTGCCAGCAGCGTCGGGGACAGACCCAATGAAAAACTGTTTTTT. This translates into CASSVGDRPNEKLFF.

V is TRBV30 and J is TRBJ1-6; tentatively, D is TRBD1 (5 bases). This CDR3 contains 15 residues. CDR1 is GTSNPN and CDR2 is SVGIG in the germline V gene (reference sequence). Trimming cost V 6 bases and J 8 bases, with 20 bases left between them. For the CDR3, the DNA is TGTGCCTGCTACGTAGGGGCAGCAGGGTATTCACCCCTCCACTTT. It yields the protein CACYVGAAGYSPLHF. The variable domain in full, completed from reference TRBV30 and TRBJ1-6, reads SQTIHQWPATLVQPVGSPLSLECTVEGTSNPNLYWYRQAAGRGLQLLFYSVGIGQISSEVPQNLSASRPQDRQFILSSKKLLLSDSGFYLCACYVGAAGYSPLHFGNGTRLTVT.

The V call is TRBV6-5, the J call TRBJ1-1, with D maybe TRBD1 (6 bases). V lost 0 bases and J lost 8, with 7 bases in between. Looked up from germline, CDR1 is MNHEY and CDR2 is SVGAGI. This CDR3 spans 12 amino acids. CDR3 sequence: CASSYSQGEAFF. In DNA, the CDR3 is TGTGCCAGCAGTTACTCTCAGGGGGAAGCTTTCTTT.

The chain combines TRBV29-1 with TRBJ1-4; D is undetermined. V dropped 7 bases and J dropped 4 bases, with 10 bases sitting between them. The CDR3 is 12 amino acids. Per germline, CDR1 SQVTM and CDR2 ANQGSEA. This CDR3 is CSARKDNEKLFF. The DNA of the CDR3 is TGCAGCGCCAGGAAAGATAATGAAAAACTGTTTTTT.

The chain uses TRBV29-1 and TRBJ1-2, with 12 positions matching TRBD1. Germline assignment: CDR1 SQVTM and CDR2 ANQGSEA. The length of the CDR3 is 13 residues. Germline trimming cut 6 bases from V and 5 bases from J; bases unmatched to any gene: 4. CDR3 residues: CSVGTGGGYGYTF. The CDR3 DNA follows: TGCAGCGTCGGGACAGGGGGCGGATATGGCTACACCTTC.

The rearrangement joins TRBV7-3 to TRBJ2-7; D is uncertain. Germline V gene sequence: CDR1 SGHTA, CDR2 FQGTGA. V lost 2 bases to trimming and J lost 6 bases, with 11 bases between them. The CDR3 consists of 13 residues. This chain's CDR3 is CASSLGHRSEQYF. Written as DNA, the CDR3 is TGTGCCAGCAGCTTAGGCCACAGATCCGAGCAGTACTTC.

In its sample, this clone was seen a few times. As DNA, the CDR3 is TGCGCCAGCAGCCAAGATAGGCTAGCGGGGGGTGAGACCCAGTACTTC. Its protein is CASSQDRLAGGETQYF. The chain employs TRBV4-1 and TRBJ2-5; 11 bases are a match to TRBD2. With 0 bases clipped from V and 5 bases from J, the junction kept 5 bases outside the gene matches. Germline values: CDR1 MGHRA, CDR2 YSYEKL. The length of the CDR3 is 16 residues.

In this sample, this clone turned up a few times. The CDR3 here is CSVRGQGADTRSYNEQFF. The CDR3 DNA is TGCAGCGTGAGGGGACAGGGGGCCGATACGAGAAGCTACAATGAGCAGTTCTTC. The V gene is TRBV29-1, the J gene TRBJ2-1; 12 positions agree with TRBD1. This CDR3 is 18 amino acids long. CDR1 is SQVTM, CDR2 ANQGSEA, per germline. V gave up 6 bases and J gave up 3 bases; unmatched junction bases: 15.

The chain joins TRBV9 to TRBJ2-1, with 9 bases identical to TRBD2. This CDR3 is 15 amino acids long. Unmatched junction bases numbered 9, after V lost 3 bases and J lost 8 bases. CDR1 and CDR2 from the germline V gene are SGDLS and YYNGEE. In nucleotides, the CDR3 is TGTGCCAGCAGCGATGCAAGCGGGAGGCCCTATGAGCAGTTCTTC. This gives the protein CASSDASGRPYEQFF.

The V and J genes are TRBV30 and TRBJ1-1; D perhaps matches TRBD1 (6 bases). The CDR3 runs to 13 residues. CDR1 and CDR2 (germline): GTSNPN, SVGIG (reference sequence). With 3 bases removed from V and 7 bases from J, the gap between germline ends came to 15 bases. Here the CDR3 DNA reads TGTGCCTGGAGCCGCAGGGGTCCTGGTGAAGCTTTCTTT. The encoded protein is CAWSRRGPGEAFF.

The V and J genes are TRBV5-6 and TRBJ1-5, with D hard to call. V was shortened by 4 bases and J by 6 bases, with 14 bases between the two germline ends. CDR1 is SGHDT, CDR2 YYEEEE, per germline. This CDR3 spans 14 amino acids. The chain's CDR3 is CASSLVDSTQPQHF. The CDR3 nucleotides are TGTGCCAGCAGCCTTGTAGACTCCACTCAGCCCCAGCATTTT.

This clone was counted only a few times. This rearrangement joins TRBV7-6 to TRBJ2-1; 8 nucleotides line up with TRBD2. J lost 7 bases, V lost 1 base, and 6 bases had no gene match. The CDR3 is 15 amino acids. The V gene's germline CDR1 is SGHVS and CDR2 FNYEAQ. The CDR3 nucleotides read TGTGCCAGCAGCTTAGTCAGCGGGAGCGGGAATGAGCAGTTCTTC. Encoded protein: CASSLVSGSGNEQFF.

The rearrangement uses TRBV5-6 and TRBJ1-1; D might be TRBD1 (5 bases). This CDR3 is 13 amino acids long. Trimming cost V 2 bases and J 6 bases, with 11 bases left between them. Germline loops: CDR1 SGHDT, CDR2 YYEEEE. DNA for the CDR3: TGTGCCAGCAGCTTTCAGGGTTGGTCTGAAGCTTTCTTT. It translates to CASSFQGWSEAFF.